This T cell receptor beta chain was sequenced for a study of technical replicates of blood from a few donors. The CDR3 is made up of 13 amino acids. The germline gives CDR1 SNHLY, CDR2 FYNNEI. J gave up 1 base and V 6 bases, and 1 base lay outside the gene matches. Sequencing used immunoSEQ multiplex PCR; TCRdb keeps in-frame clones, though not all of them. The sample contains tens of thousands of clones, 95% to 98% of which appear only once. The clonotype comes from a human donor in good health. The chain joins TRBV2 to TRBJ2-3; 7 positions agree with TRBD1. Sample: T cells isolated from PBMCs. The CDR3 sequence: CASRGQRTDTQYF. The CDR3 DNA reads TGTGCCAGCAGGGGACAGCGCACAGATACGCAGTATTTT.